A single sample is the source of the 10 T cell receptor beta chains below, sequenced in a study of CD8 T cells in Susac syndrome. Reverse transcription used about 0.45 to 1 ug RNA and random hexamers. TCRdb reprocessed the immunoSEQ multiplex PCR reads with MiXCR, giving one entry per CDR3 protein. The sample consists of approximately 300,000 distinct CDR3 sequences, 89% of them appearing once. Sequencing used CD8+ T cells from PBMCs. These receptors originate from a human donor with multiple sclerosis.

The rearrangement links TRBV19 to TRBJ1-1; D not certain. This CDR3 is built from 13 residues. In germline, CDR1 is LNHDA, CDR2 SQIVND (reference sequence). V lost 8 bases to trimming and J lost 1 base, with 11 bases between them. The chain's CDR3 is CASDTSANTEAFF. The CDR3 nucleotides are TGTGCCAGTGATACCTCCGCGAACACTGAAGCTTTCTTT.

The chain joins TRBV12-3 or TRBV12-4 to TRBJ2-1, with a possible D match to TRBD2 (6 bases). V shed 7 bases and J shed 5 bases, with 21 bases lying between them. The CDR3 is 16 amino acids. For the CDR3, the DNA is TGTGCCAGCACCCCATCGGAGGGGAGGTTCCACAATGAGCAGTTCTTC. Translated: CASTPSEGRFHNEQFF.

The chain has TRBV28 and TRBJ2-7, with 9 bases that match TRBD1. Germline trimming cut 10 bases from V and 6 bases from J; bases unmatched to any gene: 22. Germline CDR1 and CDR2: MDHEN and SYDVKM. The CDR3 has 17 residues. CDR3 in amino acids: CATRGTGIGIGPSEQYF. The CDR3 DNA reads as TGTGCCACCCGTGGGACAGGGATAGGTATTGGTCCCTCCGAGCAGTACTTC.

This clonotype was seen a few times. V gene TRBV3-1 combines with J gene TRBJ2-7, with TRBD1 matching 9 bases. Germline values: CDR1 LGHDT, CDR2 YNNKEL (reference sequence). The length of the CDR3 is 13 residues. Trimming cost V 4 bases and J 2 bases; bases outside gene matches: 0. CDR3 sequence: CASSRQGAYEQYF. The CDR3 region has the DNA TGTGCCAGCAGCCGACAGGGGGCCTACGAGCAGTACTTC.

This chain uses TRBV6-5 with TRBJ1-2, with D perhaps matching TRBD1 (6 bases). CDR3 size: 15 residues. The ends were cut back, 3 bases at V and 4 bases at J, with 15 bases in the middle. Germline CDR1 is MNHEY and CDR2 is SVGAGI. In DNA form, the CDR3 reads TGTGCCAGCAGTTATATGGGGGGCGCAGGCTATGGCTACACCTTC. Protein sequence: CASSYMGGAGYGYTF.

The V call is TRBV20-1, the J call TRBJ1-2, with 7 bases that match TRBD1. The CDR3 covers 12 residues. J lost 3 bases, V lost 6 bases, and 4 bases had no gene match. Looked up from germline, CDR1 is DFQATT and CDR2 is SNEGSKA (reference sequence). CDR3 loop: CSATGTDYGYTF. The DNA for the CDR3 is TGCAGTGCAACTGGGACAGACTATGGCTACACCTTC.

The chain recombines TRBV3-1 with TRBJ1-2, with 12 positions matching TRBD1. The CDR3 is made up of 18 amino acids. Germline V CDR1 and CDR2: LGHDT, YNNKEL (reference sequence). V trimming: 5 bases; J trimming: 1 base; junction bases outside the gene matches: 11. The chain's CDR3 is CASSDTGTGGGFNYGYTF. The CDR3, as DNA: TGTGCCAGCAGCGATACCGGGACAGGGGGCGGCTTTAACTATGGCTACACCTTC. Full variable domain (missing parts from reference TRBV3-1 and TRBJ1-2): DTAVSQTPKYLVTQMGNDKSIKCEQNLGHDTMYWYKQDSKKFLKIMFSYNNKELIINETVPNRFSPKSPDKAHLNLHINSLELGDSAVYFCASSDTGTGGGFNYGYTFGSGTRLTVV.

The chain joins TRBV9 to TRBJ2-1; TRBD2 matches at 7 bases. The CDR3 consists of 14 residues. Trimming cost V 0 bases and J 7 bases; bases outside gene matches: 4. The V gene's germline CDR1 is SGDLS and CDR2 YYNGEE. As DNA, the CDR3 is TGTGCCAGCAGCGTAGGGGCTAGCGGAAATGAGCAGTTCTTC. Translation: CASSVGASGNEQFF.

This rearrangement joins TRBV28 to TRBJ2-3; no definite D call. The CDR3 spans 14 residues. Trimming removed 3 bases from V and 2 bases from J, with 9 bases in between. The germline gives CDR1 MDHEN, CDR2 SYDVKM. The CDR3 DNA is TGTGCCAGCAGTTTCCCAGAGAACACAGATACGCAGTATTTT. Protein product: CASSFPENTDTQYF.

V is TRBV20-1 and J is TRBJ2-3; 12 bases fit TRBD2. This CDR3 region has 17 residues. V dropped 0 bases and J dropped 7; count of bases not matched to a gene: 11. Germline V gene sequence: CDR1 DFQATT, CDR2 SNEGSKA (reference sequence). Here the CDR3 reads CSARDGTSGPVTHTQYF. The CDR3 DNA is TGCAGTGCTAGAGATGGGACTAGCGGGCCCGTAACACATACGCAGTATTTT.